Included here is one T cell receptor (beta chain) sequence, with context. The target antigen is unknown. Only cases whose brain tissue showed the highest T cell transcript signatures were sequenced. Using immunoSEQ multiplex PCR, the repertoire was profiled, and TCRdb retains in-frame clones only, with some absent. The sample lists roughly 80,000 clones; more than 75% were seen once. These data are taken from a study of brain T cells in children with intractable seizures. General study findings and limits: Clones missing pre-surgery may reflect undersampling of that blood sample.

There are 14 residues in the CDR3. Germline CDR1 is SGHNT and CDR2 is YENEEA. The V end lost 5 bases, the J end lost 4 bases, and 9 bases lay between the germline ends. The rearrangement links TRBV11-3 to TRBJ1-6; D is perhaps TRBD1 (6 bases). This TCR derives from a girl aged 2 to 9 with Rasmussen encephalitis and intractable seizures. The sequences come from peripheral blood, collected at surgery. The CDR3 DNA is TGTGCCAGCAGCGAAGGACAGTATAATTCACCCCTCCACTTT. This translates into CASSEGQYNSPLHF.